The rows below give T cell receptor beta chains drawn from one sample of a study of blood T cell repertoires in COVID-19. TCRdb's copy holds only in-frame clones and misses some; the assay was immunoSEQ multiplex PCR. The table lists 300,000 to 350,000 clones, 87% of them singletons. What was sequenced was peripheral blood. The source is a man younger than 45 with COVID-19, enrolled during active disease. CDR3s include the opening cysteine and the closing phenylalanine or tryptophan. A D gene is named only where the DNA matches it firmly. Clone size is shown for a subset of rows, as once, few, many or a class of expanded clone.

V: TRBV12-5; D: NA; size: NA; J: TRBJ2-1; DNA: TGTGCTAGTGGTTCGCCGGGATTTCGGCCAAATGAGCAGTTCTTC; CDR3: CASGSPGFRPNEQFF
V: TRBV3-1/TRBV3-2; D: NA; size: NA; J: TRBJ1-4; DNA: TGTGCCAGCAGCCAAGAGGGTTCAGGGGCTAATGAAAAACTGTTTTTT; CDR3: CASSQEGSGANEKLFF
V: TRBV24-1; D: TRBD1; size: NA; J: TRBJ2-7; DNA: TGTGCCACCAGTGACTCGGACAGGGAGGTGGGGGAGCAGTACTTC; CDR3: CATSDSDREVGEQYF
V: TRBV28; D: TRBD1; size: NA; J: TRBJ1-5; DNA: TGTGCCAGCAGACCCGGGACAGGGGGCTTTCAGCCCCAGCATTTT; CDR3: CASRPGTGGFQPQHF
V: TRBV6-5; D: NA; size: NA; J: TRBJ1-5; DNA: TGTGCCAGCAGTTACTCCAACAATCAGCCCCAGCATTTT; CDR3: CASSYSNNQPQHF
V: TRBV19; D: TRBD1; size: NA; J: TRBJ1-5; DNA: TGTGCCAGTAGTAGTCAGGGGGCTGGCAATCAGCCCCAGCATTTT; CDR3: CASSSQGAGNQPQHF
V: TRBV27; D: NA; size: once; J: TRBJ2-7; DNA: TGTGCCAGCAGGACTCTTGTGCTAGCTCAAGAAGGGCAGTACTTC; CDR3: CASRTLVLAQEGQYF
V: TRBV7-8; D: NA; size: NA; J: TRBJ2-5; DNA: TGTGCCAGCAGCTCTACCCCAGGGGGGACGGGGTGGGAGACCCAGTACTTC; CDR3: CASSSTPGGTGWETQYF
V: TRBV24-1; D: TRBD1; size: NA; J: TRBJ2-3; DNA: TGTGCCACCAGTGATTTGGGGGGGACAGGGGTCACAGATACGCAGTATTTT; CDR3: CATSDLGGTGVTDTQYF
V: TRBV5-1; D: NA; size: NA; J: TRBJ2-6; DNA: TGCGCCAGCAGCCAGACAACGGGATCTGGGGCCAACGTCCTGACTTTC; CDR3: CASSQTTGSGANVLTF
V: TRBV27; D: TRBD1; size: NA; J: TRBJ2-6; DNA: TGTGCCAACCGGGACAGGAATTCTGGGGCCAACGTCCTGACTTTC; CDR3: CANRDRNSGANVLTF
V: TRBV9; D: TRBD1; size: NA; J: TRBJ1-2; DNA: TGTGCCAGCAGCGGGGGGACAGACTATGGCTACACCTTC; CDR3: CASSGGTDYGYTF
V: TRBV19; D: NA; size: NA; J: TRBJ2-1; DNA: TGTGCCAGTAGTATAATCGGGGGTAATGAGCAGTTCTTC; CDR3: CASSIIGGNEQFF
V: TRBV6-4; D: NA; size: NA; J: TRBJ2-5; DNA: TGTGCCAGCAGGGACATCCTATCCCAAGAGACCCAGTACTTC; CDR3: CASRDILSQETQYF
V: TRBV7-2; D: NA; size: once; J: TRBJ2-1; DNA: TGTGCCAGCAGCTTGACTAGAGGTGAGCAGTTCTTC; CDR3: CASSLTRGEQFF
V: TRBV7-2; D: NA; size: NA; J: TRBJ1-5; DNA: TGTGCCAGCAGCTTAGCGAATTGGGCCCAGCAGGTGGCCCAGCATTTT; CDR3: CASSLANWAQQVAQHF
V: TRBV7-9; D: TRBD2; size: NA; J: TRBJ2-1; DNA: TGTGCCAGCAGCTTAGCGCTGGGACTAGCGGGGTCCTACAATGAGCAGTTCTTC; CDR3: CASSLALGLAGSYNEQFF
V: TRBV2; D: NA; size: NA; J: TRBJ2-6; DNA: TGTGCCAGCAGGGAGGGTGGCCCCTCCTCTGGGGCCAACGTCCTGACTTTC; CDR3: CASREGGPSSGANVLTF
V: TRBV6-5; D: TRBD1; size: once; J: TRBJ1-5; DNA: TGTGCCAGCAGTCGGGACAGGGGGTTTCAGCCCCAGCATTTT; CDR3: CASSRDRGFQPQHF
V: TRBV19; D: NA; size: NA; J: TRBJ1-2; DNA: TGTGCCAGTAGTATCGTATTCGGGTCTTTTAGGCAGTCCTATGGCTACACCTTC; CDR3: CASSIVFGSFRQSYGYTF
V: TRBV5-4; D: TRBD1; size: NA; J: TRBJ1-1; DNA: TGTGCCAGCAGCTTGGTTAAGGGGGCGGGCACTGAAGCTTTCTTT; CDR3: CASSLVKGAGTEAFF
V: TRBV29-1; D: TRBD1; size: NA; J: TRBJ1-2; DNA: TGCAGCGTTGTGCGGTCGGGACAGGGGTATGGCTACACCTTC; CDR3: CSVVRSGQGYGYTF
V: TRBV9; D: TRBD2; size: NA; J: TRBJ2-1; DNA: TGTGCCAGCAGCTCGAGCGGGACGCCCTACAATGAGCAGTTCTTC; CDR3: CASSSSGTPYNEQFF
V: TRBV30; D: NA; size: few; J: TRBJ1-1; DNA: TGTGCCTGGAGTGTACAGTTGAACACTGAAGCTTTCTTT; CDR3: CAWSVQLNTEAFF
V: TRBV6-2/TRBV6-3; D: NA; size: NA; J: TRBJ2-1; DNA: TGTGCCAGCAGTTACCATCCAACAGGGTCCAATGAGCAGTTCTTC; CDR3: CASSYHPTGSNEQFF
V: TRBV27; D: NA; size: NA; J: TRBJ2-7; DNA: TGTGCCAGCAGTTCTCCGGCGACAGCCTACGAGCAGTACTTC; CDR3: CASSSPATAYEQYF
V: TRBV6-5; D: NA; size: NA; J: TRBJ2-1; DNA: TGTGCCAGCAGTTACTCCCGGACTGGGGACAATGAGCAGTTCTTC; CDR3: CASSYSRTGDNEQFF
V: TRBV6-5; D: NA; size: NA; J: TRBJ2-7; DNA: TGTGCCAGCAGGGATAGCGGAACCTACGAGCAGTACTTC; CDR3: CASRDSGTYEQYF
V: TRBV6-4; D: TRBD1; size: once; J: TRBJ1-3; DNA: TGTGCCAGCCTTAGGACAGGGAAAATCGGCCGATCTGGAAACACCATATATTTT; CDR3: CASLRTGKIGRSGNTIYF
V: TRBV21-1; D: NA; size: NA; J: TRBJ1-2; DNA: TGTGCCAGCAGCAAACCGGGGGGCTATGGCTACACCTTC; CDR3: CASSKPGGYGYTF
V: TRBV28; D: NA; size: NA; J: TRBJ2-7; DNA: TGTGCCAGCAGTTTATCCGCAAGGGGGTACGAGCAGTACTTC; CDR3: CASSLSARGYEQYF
V: TRBV18; D: TRBD1; size: NA; J: TRBJ1-1; DNA: TGTGCCAGCTCACCCCAGGGGGCCGGCACTGAAGCTTTCTTT; CDR3: CASSPQGAGTEAFF
V: TRBV20-1; D: TRBD1; size: NA; J: TRBJ1-2; DNA: TGCAGTGCTGGGACAGATGGCTACACCTTC; CDR3: CSAGTDGYTF
V: TRBV27; D: NA; size: NA; J: TRBJ2-2; DNA: TGTGCCAGCAGTTTATGGGGGCGTAGCACCGGGGAGCTGTTTTTT; CDR3: CASSLWGRSTGELFF